This section outlines one T cell receptor (beta chain) sequence together with its context. What it binds is not known. These data belong to a study of T cell clonotyping in hematopoietic cell transplantation. Study details: Recipient samples before transplant were obtained post-cytoreduction.

V lost 4 bases to trimming and J lost 1 base, with 13 bases between them. Germline-derived CDR1 and CDR2 are MNHNS and SASEGT. CDR3 size: 15 residues. Time point: recipient sample about 28 days before transplant, after cytoreduction. Assay used: immunoSEQ multiplex PCR; TCRdb lists only in-frame clones, some missing. The profile covers over 25,000 clones, with 60% to 85% appearing a single time and under 8% taken by the ten largest. General study findings and limits: At the given depth, recipient repertoires were over 97% de novo clonotypes.

The sample in question was peripheral blood mononuclear cells, obtained before stem cell transplant. The chain has TRBV6-1 and TRBJ2-5; D is perhaps TRBD1 (5 bases). This clonotype was sampled from a woman younger than 45 with chronic myeloid leukemia. Some clones in this sample may be carry-over from other donors' samples. CDR3 loop: CASSAPGIGQETQYF. CDR3 nucleotide sequence: TGTGCCAGCAGTGCTCCAGGGATTGGCCAAGAGACCCAGTACTTC.